These 32 T cell receptor beta chains came from one sample sequenced in a study of blood T cell repertoires in COVID-19. Measured with immunoSEQ multiplex PCR; TCRdb has only the in-frame clones, and not every one. The sample contains approximately 47,000 clones, approximately 88% of which appear only once. The sequenced sample consisted of peripheral blood. The receptors stem from a human donor with active COVID-19. The donor label of this sample is uncertain.

V gene TRBV7-8 combines with J gene TRBJ1-2; possible D gene TRBD1, 5 bases. CDR3 length: 13 residues. Per germline, CDR1 SGHVS and CDR2 FQNEAQ. V lost 5 bases to trimming and J lost 4 bases, with 11 bases between them. The CDR3 is CASSDQGTYGYTF. The CDR3 nucleotides are TGTGCCAGCAGCGACCAGGGAACCTATGGCTACACCTTC. Supplemented by reference TRBV7-8 and TRBJ1-2, the full variable domain reads GAGVSQSPRYKVAKRGQDVALRCDPISGHVSLFWYQQALGQGPEFLTYFQNEAQLDKSGLPSDRFFAERPEGSVSTLKIQRTQQEDSAVYLCASSDQGTYGYTFGSGTRLTVV.

The gene calls are TRBV2 and TRBJ2-2; D call uncertain. V shed 6 bases and J shed 0 bases, with 11 bases lying between them. In germline, CDR1 is SNHLY, CDR2 FYNNEI. The CDR3 sequence is 15 residues long. CDR3 sequence reads: CASRVTSANTGELFF. CDR3 coding DNA: TGTGCCAGCAGAGTCACTTCCGCGAACACCGGGGAGCTGTTTTTT.

The genes are TRBV24-1 and TRBJ2-1; 12 bases are a match to TRBD2. In germline, CDR1 is KGHDR, CDR2 SFDVKD. The CDR3 extends over 15 amino acids. V shed 6 bases and J 10 bases; nucleotides not matched to a gene: 9. The CDR3 DNA reads TGTGCCACCAGTAAGCTAGCGGGAGGGCCAGGGGAGCAGTTCTTC. Protein product: CATSKLAGGPGEQFF.

The chain carries TRBV28 and TRBJ1-5, with 7 bases aligning to TRBD1. CDR1 MDHEN and CDR2 SYDVKM come from the germline V gene. The CDR3 consists of 14 residues. The V and J ends lost 7 bases and 7 bases, in that order; junction bases with no gene match: 10. CDR3 loop: CASISGTAVQPQHF. The DNA of the CDR3 is TGTGCCAGCATTTCCGGGACAGCCGTCCAGCCCCAGCATTTT.

The chain combines TRBV5-1 with TRBJ1-2, with D perhaps matching TRBD1 (6 bases). CDR1 is SGHRS and CDR2 is YFSETQ in the germline V gene. The length of the CDR3 is 16 residues. V was clipped by 4 bases and J by 8 bases, with 24 bases between them. This CDR3 is CASSPTGSTGESGYTF. DNA of the CDR3: TGCGCCAGCAGCCCGACCGGGTCGACAGGCGAGTCCGGCTACACCTTC. Supplemented by reference TRBV5-1 and TRBJ1-2, the full variable domain reads KAGVTQTPRYLIKTRGQQVTLSCSPISGHRSVSWYQQTPGQGLQFLFEYFSETQRNKGNFPGRFSGRQFSNSRSEMNVSTLELGDSALYLCASSPTGSTGESGYTFGSGTRLTVV.

The chain has TRBV19 and TRBJ1-3, with a possible D match to TRBD1 (5 bases). The CDR3 loop spans 17 amino acids. The germline V gene has CDR1 LNHDA and CDR2 SQIVND (reference sequence). V shed 2 bases and J shed 0 bases, with 14 bases lying between them. Here the CDR3 reads CASSISPGGVSGNTIYF. CDR3 nucleotides: TGTGCCAGTAGTATATCTCCGGGGGGAGTCTCTGGAAACACCATATATTTT. The complete variable domain, with remaining parts taken from reference TRBV19 and TRBJ1-3, reads DGGITQSPKYLFRKEGQNVTLSCEQNLNHDAMYWYRQDPGQGLRLIYYSQIVNDFQKGDIAEGYSVSREKKESFPLTVTSAQKNPTAFYLCASSISPGGVSGNTIYFGEGSWLTVV.

The rearrangement links TRBV5-1 to TRBJ1-2; D possibly corresponds to TRBD1 (5 bases). The CDR3 length is 13 residues. Germline V CDR1 and CDR2: SGHRS, YFSETQ. Trimming removed 0 bases at V and 4 bases at J, with 7 bases between. CDR3 sequence: CASSLGDFYGYTF. In DNA, the CDR3 is TGCGCCAGCAGCTTGGGGGACTTCTATGGCTACACCTTC.

The chain couples TRBV7-3 to TRBJ2-3; possibly TRBD2 for D (6 bases). Germline CDR1 reads SGHTA; CDR2 reads FQGTGA. V was pared by 2 bases and J by 4 bases, with 7 bases between. This CDR3 comprises 13 residues. The CDR3: CASSLGGSDTQYF. The CDR3, as DNA: TGTGCCAGCAGCTTAGGGGGGTCAGATACGCAGTATTTT.

This chain connects TRBV11-2 to TRBJ2-7; no clear D. Germline lookup yields CDR1 SGHAT and CDR2 FQNNGV. The CDR3 runs 15 residues. Trimming took 1 base from V and 2 from J, leaving 12 bases between them. The chain's CDR3 is CASSLAASTAYEQYF. The CDR3 region has the DNA TGTGCCAGCAGCTTAGCGGCTAGTACGGCCTACGAGCAGTACTTC.

The chain employs TRBV7-9 and TRBJ1-3; 7 bases are a match to TRBD1. The CDR3 has 18 amino acids. V dropped 1 base and J dropped 2; count of bases not matched to a gene: 11. Germline V gene lookup returns CDR1 SEHNR and CDR2 FQNEAQ (reference sequence). CDR3 in amino acids: CASSLGDRAGTAGNTIYF. The CDR3 nucleotides are TGTGCCAGCAGCTTAGGCGACAGGGCAGGGACCGCTGGAAACACCATATATTTT.

The chain recombines TRBV18 with TRBJ2-7; 7 bases fit TRBD1. This CDR3 spans 15 amino acids. Trimming cost V 6 bases and J 3 bases; bases outside gene matches: 11. Germline V CDR1 and CDR2: KGHSH, LQKENI. The CDR3 DNA reads TGTGCCAGCTCTCGGGCGACAGGGAACAACTACGAGCAGTACTTC. Amino acid sequence: CASSRATGNNYEQYF. The variable domain in full, with the rest retrieved from reference TRBV18 and TRBJ2-7, is NAGVMQNPRHLVRRRGQEARLRCSPMKGHSHVYWYRQLPEEGLKFMVYLQKENIIDESGMPKERFSAEFPKEGPSILRIQQVVRGDSAAYFCASSRATGNNYEQYFGPGTRLTVT.

For the CDR3, the DNA is TGTGCCAGCAGCCGCAGGGGGCTCACTGAAGCTTTCTTT. This translates into CASSRRGLTEAFF. V usage is TRBV7-8 and J usage is TRBJ1-1; 8 positions match TRBD1. The CDR3 covers 13 residues. Losses at the gene ends were 5 bases for V and 4 bases for J; bases not matched to a gene: 3. Germline V gene sequence: CDR1 SGHVS, CDR2 FQNEAQ.

V is TRBV6-5 and J is TRBJ2-7; 7 positions agree with TRBD2. Germline assignment: CDR1 MNHEY and CDR2 SVGAGI. The CDR3 loop spans 16 amino acids. Trimming at V came to 2 bases and at J to 2 bases, leaving 9 bases not matched to a gene. The CDR3 region has the DNA TGTGCCAGCAGTTACCGGGGGACGGGGGGTACCTACGAGCAGTACTTC. Its translation: CASSYRGTGGTYEQYF.

The V call is TRBV19, the J call TRBJ2-3; 8 bases fit TRBD1. V gave up 4 bases and J gave up 2 bases; unmatched junction bases: 5. Per germline, CDR1 LNHDA and CDR2 SQIVND (reference sequence). CDR3 length: 15 amino acids. As DNA, the CDR3 is TGTGCCAGTAGTAGAGGGGACAGGATCACAGATACGCAGTATTTT. Its protein product is CASSRGDRITDTQYF. The full variable domain, with the rest looked up from reference TRBV19 and TRBJ2-3, is DGGITQSPKYLFRKEGQNVTLSCEQNLNHDAMYWYRQDPGQGLRLIYYSQIVNDFQKGDIAEGYSVSREKKESFPLTVTSAQKNPTAFYLCASSRGDRITDTQYFGPGTRLTVL.

The chain recombines TRBV20-1 with TRBJ1-2; 8 nucleotides line up with TRBD1. CDR3 size: 13 residues. The V segment lost 3 bases and the J segment 5 bases; nucleotides outside the gene matches: 5. CDR1 and CDR2 (germline): DFQATT, SNEGSKA (reference sequence). The CDR3: CSASSGGNYGYTF. In DNA form, the CDR3 reads TGCAGTGCTAGTTCAGGGGGCAATTATGGCTACACCTTC.

The rearrangement uses TRBV28 and TRBJ1-1, with D unclear. The V end was cut by 7 bases, the J end by 1 base, with 10 bases between. The CDR3 runs 13 residues. Germline V gene lookup returns CDR1 MDHEN and CDR2 SYDVKM. The CDR3 loop is CASTPVKNTEAFF. CDR3 in DNA: TGTGCCAGCACCCCCGTTAAGAACACTGAAGCTTTCTTT.

The V call is TRBV28, the J call TRBJ1-2, with D possibly TRBD1 on 6 matching bases. Deletions cut 6 bases from V and 8 bases from J, with 13 bases between. Germline V CDR1 and CDR2: MDHEN, SYDVKM. The CDR3 is made up of 12 amino acids. CDR3 sequence (DNA): TGTGCCAGCAGGACTACAGGGTTAGGCTACACCTTC. Translating it yields CASRTTGLGYTF.

The CDR3 loop is CASSTGTGRVYGYTF. The CDR3 DNA follows: TGTGCCAGCAGCACAGGGACAGGGAGGGTCTATGGCTACACCTTC. The chain has TRBV5-4 and TRBJ1-2; 9 positions agree with TRBD1. J was trimmed by 4 bases and V by 4 bases; bases with no gene match: 8. This CDR3 is built from 15 residues. Germline V gene data show CDR1 as SGHNT and CDR2 as YYREEE (reference sequence).

This clone was found a few times. The chain links TRBV6-5 to TRBJ2-1, with D unclear. CDR1 and CDR2 from the germline V gene are MNHEY and SVGAGI. This CDR3 is 14 amino acids long. Trimming removed 6 bases from V and 1 base from J, with 10 bases in between. The CDR3 DNA reads TGTGCCAGCAGCCCCCCGTTTTCCTACAATGAGCAGTTCTTC. Translating it yields CASSPPFSYNEQFF.

J is TRBJ2-2 and V is TRBV19; D gene unclear. V lost 3 bases, J lost 4 bases, and 12 bases lay in between. The length of the CDR3 is 15 residues. From germline, CDR1 is LNHDA and CDR2 SQIVND (reference sequence). In DNA form, the CDR3 reads TGTGCCAGTAGTATCGGTAGCAGTAGCACCGGGGAGCTGTTTTTT. Translating it yields CASSIGSSSTGELFF.

The V and J genes are TRBV21-1 and TRBJ2-1; the D call of TRBD1 is as the table states it, not checked on the DNA. TRBV21-1 is an annotated pseudogene. The CDR3 is made up of 11 amino acids. CDR3 protein: CASSPDNEQFF. The CDR3 nucleotides read TGTGCCAGCAGCCCAGACAATGAGCAGTTCTTC.

The rearrangement joins TRBV7-3 to TRBJ2-3; TRBD2 agrees at 9 bases. J gave up 1 base and V 5 bases, and 1 base lay outside the gene matches. Germline lookup yields CDR1 SGHTA and CDR2 FQGTGA. The CDR3 spans 14 residues. Written as DNA, the CDR3 is TGTGCCAGCAGCCCTAGCGGGGGCACAGATACGCAGTATTTT. Encoded protein: CASSPSGGTDTQYF.

The chain carries TRBV29-1 and TRBJ1-2, with D unresolved. Germline values: CDR1 SQVTM, CDR2 ANQGSEA. The CDR3 runs 15 residues. Between the trimmed V and J ends, which lost 0 bases and 0 bases, there was a span of 11 bases. This chain's CDR3 is CSVEDVGETNYGYTF. CDR3 DNA sequence: TGCAGCGTTGAAGATGTCGGAGAGACTAACTATGGCTACACCTTC. Together with reference TRBV29-1 and TRBJ1-2, the CDR3 gives the full variable domain: SAVISQKPSRDICQRGTSLTIQCQVDSQVTMMFWYRQQPGQSLTLIATANQGSEATYESGFVIDKFPISRPNLTFSTLTVSNMSPEDSSIYLCSVEDVGETNYGYTFGSGTRLTVV.

V usage is TRBV7-9 and J usage is TRBJ2-4, with no clear D. The V gene lost 4 bases and the J gene lost 6 bases, with 10 bases spanning the gap. The CDR3 extends over 13 amino acids. Germline assignment: CDR1 SEHNR and CDR2 FQNEAQ (reference sequence). The CDR3 here is CASSSPRRNIQYF. For the CDR3, the DNA is TGTGCCAGCAGCTCCCCGAGAAGAAACATTCAGTACTTC.

The genes are TRBV19 and TRBJ1-1; D possibly corresponds to TRBD1 (6 bases). Trimming left V 6 bases short and J 0 bases short, with 11 bases between. Per germline, CDR1 LNHDA and CDR2 SQIVND (reference sequence). This CDR3 is built from 14 residues. The CDR3 sequence: CASRKGGLNTEAFF. CDR3 DNA: TGTGCCAGTAGAAAAGGGGGATTGAACACTGAAGCTTTCTTT.

This clone was found once. This chain connects TRBV5-6 to TRBJ2-7; 9 bases align to TRBD1. The germline gives CDR1 SGHDT, CDR2 YYEEEE. V lost 2 bases, J lost 5 bases, and 5 bases stayed unmatched. The CDR3 runs 14 residues. CDR3 residues: CASSLSTGGNEQYF. Written as DNA, the CDR3 is TGTGCCAGCAGCTTATCGACAGGGGGAAACGAGCAGTACTTC.

The rearrangement links TRBV6-5 to TRBJ2-7; 8 positions agree with TRBD1. In germline, CDR1 is MNHEY, CDR2 SVGAGI. With 6 bases clipped from V and 6 bases from J, the junction kept 10 bases outside the gene matches. This CDR3 is built from 14 residues. The CDR3, as DNA: TGTGCCAGCAGCACCGGACAGGGCCGAGCCGAGCAGTACTTC. Residues: CASSTGQGRAEQYF.

The rearrangement uses TRBV5-4 and TRBJ2-7, with 9 bases that match TRBD1. Unmatched junction bases numbered 13, after V lost 4 bases and J lost 5 bases. Per germline, CDR1 SGHNT and CDR2 YYREEE (reference sequence). The CDR3 covers 16 residues. Here the CDR3 DNA reads TGTGCCAGCAGCCACCTACAGGGGGCTTTGTTCCACGAGCAGTACTTC. Translating gives CASSHLQGALFHEQYF.

The J gene is TRBJ2-3, the V gene TRBV7-2; D is possibly TRBD1 (5 bases). The germline V gene has CDR1 SGHTA and CDR2 FQGNSA. The CDR3 is 15 residues long. Trimming took off 7 bases at V and 1 base at J, with 15 bases between the two ends. CDR3 residues: CASNVGVYGTDTQYF. CDR3 bases: TGTGCCAGCAACGTAGGGGTTTATGGCACAGATACGCAGTATTTT.

The V call is TRBV11-2, the J call TRBJ1-4; D is ambiguous. The germline V gene has CDR1 SGHAT and CDR2 FQNNGV. V was clipped by 5 bases and J by 5 bases, with 15 bases between them. The CDR3 is 15 amino acids. In DNA form, the CDR3 reads TGTGCCAGCAGCCCAGACGCGGGGAGGAATGAAAAACTGTTTTTT. This gives the protein CASSPDAGRNEKLFF.

DNA of the CDR3: TGTGCCAGCAGCCAACAAACTAGCGGGCCCTACGAGCAGTACTTC. Its protein product is CASSQQTSGPYEQYF. The chain carries TRBV4-2 and TRBJ2-7; 9 bases line up with TRBD2. This CDR3 has 15 amino acids. J gave up 2 bases and V 2 bases, and 4 bases lay outside the gene matches. Germline V CDR1 and CDR2: LGHNA, YNFKEQ.

The chain links TRBV10-3 to TRBJ2-3, with D tentatively TRBD2 (5 bases). The CDR3 extends over 15 amino acids. Germline loops: CDR1 ENHRY, CDR2 SYGVKD. Between the trimmed V and J ends, which lost 8 bases and 0 bases, there was a span of 15 bases. CDR3 in DNA: TGTGCCATCGGAAGGACTGCCCAGAGCACAGATACGCAGTATTTT. Encoded protein: CAIGRTAQSTDTQYF.